Listed below are T cell receptor beta chains from one sample, sequenced in a study of T cell repertoires and HLA-DP antigens. The method was immunoSEQ multiplex PCR; TCRdb's version includes in-frame clones alone and lacks a portion of them. The sample carries about 73,000 clones, around 80% recorded once. These receptors' targets are unknown. Sequenced sample: CD4+ T cells from PBMCs. The receptors shown here come from a man between 60 and 70 years old in good health and CMV-seronegative. The CDR3 runs from the conserved cysteine through the conserved F or W. D genes are given only for firm matches. Expanded clones get a size class; other rows say once, few or many, or leave the size out.

CDR3: CASSSRTGGSTEAFF; DNA: TGTGCCAGCAGCTCCCGGACAGGGGGAAGCACTGAAGCTTTCTTT; D: TRBD1; J: TRBJ1-1; size: -; V: TRBV5-8
CDR3: CASSQQPEGYEQYF; DNA: TGTGCCAGTAGTCAACAGCCCGAGGGGTACGAGCAGTACTTC; D: -; J: TRBJ2-7; size: once; V: TRBV19
CDR3: CASSPTAASTDTQYF; DNA: TGTGCCAGCTCACCAACGGCAGCTTCCACAGATACGCAGTATTTT; D: -; J: TRBJ2-3; size: few; V: TRBV18
CDR3: CASSVLQGAKAEAFF; DNA: TGTGCCAGCAGCGTACTTCAGGGGGCGAAGGCTGAAGCTTTCTTT; D: TRBD1; J: TRBJ1-1; size: few; V: TRBV7-2
CDR3: CASSQENKRGPERDTQYF; DNA: TGCGCCAGCAGCCAAGAGAATAAGCGGGGGCCCGAAAGAGATACGCAGTATTTT; D: TRBD2; J: TRBJ2-3; size: -; V: TRBV4-3
CDR3: CASTPGNNEQFF; DNA: TGTGCCAGCACCCCAGGGAATAATGAGCAGTTCTTC; D: -; J: TRBJ2-1; size: -; V: TRBV6-1
CDR3: CASSLVVSGEETQYF; DNA: TGCGCCAGCAGCTTGGTCGTTAGCGGGGAAGAGACCCAGTACTTC; D: TRBD2; J: TRBJ2-5; size: -; V: TRBV5-1
CDR3: CASSSITGVGANVLTF; DNA: TGTGCCAGCAGCAGTATCACAGGGGTCGGGGCCAACGTCCTGACTTTC; D: TRBD1; J: TRBJ2-6; size: -; V: TRBV5-6
CDR3: CAISGPTNTEAFF; DNA: TGTGCCATCAGTGGTCCTACGAACACTGAAGCTTTCTTT; D: -; J: TRBJ1-1; size: -; V: TRBV10-3
CDR3: CASSLPRQGQETQYF; DNA: TGTGCCAGCAGCTTACCCCGACAGGGTCAAGAGACCCAGTACTTC; D: TRBD1; J: TRBJ2-5; size: -; V: TRBV11-3
CDR3: CAISEAGDSPLHF; DNA: TGTGCCATCAGTGAGGCGGGGGATTCACCCCTCCACTTT; D: -; J: TRBJ1-6; size: -; V: TRBV10-3
CDR3: CASRKDSEQYF; DNA: TGTGCCAGTAGGAAGGACAGTGAGCAGTACTTC; D: -; J: TRBJ2-7; size: -; V: TRBV19
CDR3: CASNARGPGTQYF; DNA: TGTGCCAGCAATGCCCGAGGACCGGGGACCCAGTACTTC; D: -; J: TRBJ2-5; size: -; V: TRBV2
CDR3: CASSLGAESSYEQYF; DNA: TGTGCCAGCAGCTTAGGGGCAGAAAGCTCCTACGAGCAGTACTTC; D: -; J: TRBJ2-7; size: -; V: TRBV11-3
CDR3: CASAGGPSPGELFF; DNA: TGTGCCAGCGCGGGGGGGCCTTCCCCCGGGGAGCTGTTTTTT; D: TRBD2; J: TRBJ2-2; size: -; V: TRBV9
CDR3: CASSFLKRGTTGYNEQFF; DNA: TGTGCCAGCAGCTTTTTGAAGCGGGGGACTACCGGATACAATGAGCAGTTCTTC; D: TRBD2; J: TRBJ2-1; size: -; V: TRBV11-2
CDR3: CASKSAERESDTQYF; DNA: TGTGCCAGTAAGTCGGCCGAGCGGGAGAGCGATACGCAGTATTTT; D: TRBD2; J: TRBJ2-3; size: many; V: TRBV19
CDR3: CASSLSSGVTDTQYF; DNA: TGCGCCAGCAGCTTGTCTAGCGGAGTCACAGATACGCAGTATTTT; D: TRBD2; J: TRBJ2-3; size: -; V: TRBV5-1
CDR3: CASSLSLRAPGELFF; DNA: TGTGCCAGCAGCTTATCGCTTAGGGCGCCCGGGGAGCTGTTTTTT; D: -; J: TRBJ2-2; size: -; V: TRBV7-8
CDR3: CASSLVRDRGSGELFF; DNA: TGTGCCAGCAGCCTAGTCCGGGACAGGGGGTCCGGGGAGCTGTTTTTT; D: TRBD1; J: TRBJ2-2; size: -; V: TRBV27
CDR3: CASSLSGSSYNEQFF; DNA: TGTGCCAGCAGCTTAAGCGGGAGCTCCTACAATGAGCAGTTCTTC; D: TRBD2; J: TRBJ2-1; size: -; V: TRBV11-3
CDR3: CAWSVSGETQYF; DNA: TGTGCCTGGAGTGTCTCGGGGGAGACCCAGTACTTC; D: -; J: TRBJ2-5; size: -; V: TRBV30
CDR3: CASTVGQGGSPLHF; DNA: TGTGCCAGCACCGTGGGACAGGGAGGTTCACCCCTCCACTTT; D: TRBD1; J: TRBJ1-6; size: -; V: TRBV7-2
CDR3: CASGGLAGESETQYF; DNA: TGCGCCAGCGGAGGACTAGCGGGAGAGTCGGAGACCCAGTACTTC; D: TRBD2; J: TRBJ2-5; size: -; V: TRBV5-1
CDR3: CASRGTGKGNSPLHF; DNA: TGTGCCAGCAGAGGGACAGGGAAAGGGAATTCACCCCTCCACTTT; D: TRBD1; J: TRBJ1-6; size: -; V: TRBV6-1
CDR3: CASSNGQIEAFF; DNA: TGCGCCAGCAGCAACGGACAGATTGAAGCTTTCTTT; D: -; J: TRBJ1-1; size: -; V: TRBV5-1
CDR3: CASSQGQDRRNYGYTF; DNA: TGCGCCAGCAGCCAGGGCCAGGACAGAAGAAACTATGGCTACACCTTC; D: -; J: TRBJ1-2; size: -; V: TRBV4-3
CDR3: CASSVGQGVSPLHF; DNA: TGTGCCAGCAGCGTCGGACAGGGGGTTTCACCCCTCCACTTT; D: TRBD1; J: TRBJ1-6; size: -; V: TRBV9
CDR3: CASSPGLAEFF; DNA: TGTGCCAGCAGTCCGGGACTAGCGGAGTTCTTC; D: TRBD2; J: TRBJ2-1; size: -; V: TRBV6-6
CDR3: CASTTARGNGYEQYF; DNA: TGTGCCAGCACCACGGCTCGGGGGAATGGGTACGAGCAGTACTTC; D: -; J: TRBJ2-7; size: -; V: TRBV6-1
CDR3: CASRDVNYGYTF; DNA: TGTGCCAGTAGGGACGTAAACTATGGCTACACCTTC; D: -; J: TRBJ1-2; size: once; V: TRBV21-1
CDR3: CASSPTGSGELFF; DNA: TGTGCCAGCAGCCCCACTGGCTCCGGGGAGCTGTTTTTT; D: -; J: TRBJ2-2; size: -; V: TRBV9
CDR3: CASSPQSYNEQFF; DNA: TGTGCCAGCAGCCCCCAGTCCTACAATGAGCAGTTCTTC; D: -; J: TRBJ2-1; size: -; V: TRBV14
CDR3: CASGGPTSIDTQYF; DNA: TGCGCCAGCGGAGGACCGACTAGCATAGATACGCAGTATTTT; D: TRBD2; J: TRBJ2-3; size: -; V: TRBV4-1
CDR3: CASSLGGAGREKLFF; DNA: TGTGCCAGCAGCTTGGGAGGGGCCGGCCGTGAAAAACTGTTTTTT; D: -; J: TRBJ1-4; size: -; V: TRBV5-8
CDR3: CASILGQSNQPQHF; DNA: TGTGCCAGCATCCTCGGACAGTCCAATCAGCCCCAGCATTTT; D: -; J: TRBJ1-5; size: -; V: TRBV6-1
CDR3: CAWSYRGSGANVLTF; DNA: TGTGCCTGGAGTTACAGGGGTTCTGGGGCCAACGTCCTGACTTTC; D: TRBD1; J: TRBJ2-6; size: -; V: TRBV30
CDR3: CASSLSWDGELFF; DNA: TGTGCCAGCAGCTTGAGTTGGGACGGGGAGCTGTTTTTT; D: -; J: TRBJ2-2; size: -; V: TRBV7-9
CDR3: CASSSQMGASGNTIYF; DNA: TGTGCCAGCAGTTCCCAGATGGGGGCCTCTGGAAACACCATATATTTT; D: -; J: TRBJ1-3; size: -; V: TRBV28
CDR3: CASSRDRAETQYF; DNA: TGTGCCAGCAGCCGGGACAGGGCAGAGACCCAGTACTTC; D: TRBD1; J: TRBJ2-5; size: once; V: TRBV6-5
CDR3: CASSSAGGGSNQPQHF; DNA: TGTGCCAGCAGCTCAGCAGGGGGCGGAAGCAATCAGCCCCAGCATTTT; D: TRBD1; J: TRBJ1-5; size: few; V: TRBV7-2
CDR3: CASSIDGSGPQHF; DNA: TGTGCCAGTAGTATAGACGGCTCCGGGCCCCAGCATTTT; D: -; J: TRBJ1-5; size: -; V: TRBV19
CDR3: CSAPLVAQYF; DNA: TGCAGTGCCCCCCTGGTTGCGCAGTATTTT; D: -; J: TRBJ2-3; size: once; V: TRBV20-1
CDR3: CASSQGSGESYTF; DNA: TGCGCCAGCAGCCAAGGATCAGGGGAGAGCTACACCTTC; D: -; J: TRBJ1-2; size: -; V: TRBV4-1
CDR3: CASSKTVPPGYTF; DNA: TGTGCCAGCAGCAAAACAGTCCCCCCTGGCTACACCTTC; D: -; J: TRBJ1-2; size: -; V: TRBV7-2
CDR3: CASSVDSGRGETQYF; DNA: TGTGCCAGCAGCGTAGACTCGGGGCGGGGGGAGACCCAGTACTTC; D: TRBD2; J: TRBJ2-5; size: -; V: TRBV9
CDR3: CASSRRLSGNTIYF; DNA: TGTGCCAGCAGTCGAAGGTTGTCCGGAAACACCATATATTTT; D: -; J: TRBJ1-3; size: -; V: TRBV7-2
CDR3: CASSVRPTTNEKLFF; DNA: TGTGCCAGCAGCGTACGGCCCACAACTAATGAAAAACTGTTTTTT; D: -; J: TRBJ1-4; size: once; V: TRBV9
CDR3: CASRSGTSGGYNEQFF; DNA: TGTGCCAGCAGGTCCGGGACTAGCGGGGGATACAATGAGCAGTTCTTC; D: TRBD2; J: TRBJ2-1; size: medium-sized; V: TRBV6-6
CDR3: CASSEGGGSYNEQFF; DNA: TGTGCCAGCAGTGAAGGGGGGGGCTCCTACAATGAGCAGTTCTTC; D: TRBD2; J: TRBJ2-1; size: -; V: TRBV6-1
CDR3: CASRRQGHTEAFF; DNA: TGTGCCAGTAGAAGGCAGGGCCACACTGAAGCTTTCTTT; D: -; J: TRBJ1-1; size: -; V: TRBV19
CDR3: CAISEYRTDEQYF; DNA: TGTGCCATCAGTGAATACAGGACGGACGAGCAGTACTTC; D: -; J: TRBJ2-7; size: -; V: TRBV10-3
CDR3: CASSQETGLPSEQFF; DNA: TGCGCCAGCAGCCAAGAGACCGGACTCCCCTCGGAGCAGTTCTTC; D: -; J: TRBJ2-1; size: -; V: TRBV4-1
CDR3: CASSPGYPSRGAEAFF; DNA: TGTGCCAGCAGCCCCGGGTACCCTTCTCGCGGGGCTGAAGCTTTCTTT; D: -; J: TRBJ1-1; size: once; V: TRBV6-6